One sample yielded the 21 T cell receptor beta chains listed below, sequenced in a study of T cells in Graves' hyperthyroidism and ophthalmopathy. RNA transcripts gave rise to amplified TCR beta CDR3 regions. Using the HTBI primer set, a first-round RT-PCR was run on the TCR CDR3. TCRdb recomputed calls from the multiplex PCR reads with MiXCR, one row per CDR3 protein. The sample includes approximately 380,000 distinct CDR3 sequences, around an eighth of them seen just once. The sequenced sample consisted of blood. All receptors come from a man aged 45-60 years with Graves' ophthalmopathy.

The V and J genes are TRBV19 and TRBJ2-3; 8 bases agree with TRBD2. Germline assignment: CDR1 LNHDA and CDR2 SQIVND (reference sequence). With V trimmed by 5 bases and J by 2 bases, 6 bases remained unmatched. The CDR3 runs 15 residues. The CDR3 bases are TGTGCCAGTAGTGGGACTAGGGGTTTCACAGATACGCAGTATTTT. Protein sequence: CASSGTRGFTDTQYF.

This clonotype appeared many times. The V gene is TRBV27, the J gene TRBJ1-2, with D maybe TRBD1 (5 bases). V lost 5 bases to trimming and J lost 8 bases, with 18 bases between them. The CDR3 runs to 14 residues. Germline V gene lookup returns CDR1 MNHEY and CDR2 SMNVEV (reference sequence). CDR3 region: CASSTPDSGAGYTF. The CDR3 DNA is TGTGCCAGCAGTACCCCTGACAGTGGAGCGGGCTACACCTTC.

This clonotype was seen at least ten times. The chain couples TRBV3-1 to TRBJ1-5; 7 positions match TRBD1. Germline trimming cut 4 bases from V and 6 bases from J; bases unmatched to any gene: 3. The CDR3 extends over 13 amino acids. Germline V gene lookup returns CDR1 LGHDT and CDR2 YNNKEL (reference sequence). CDR3 amino acids: CASSPQGVQPQHF. CDR3 nucleotides: TGTGCCAGCAGCCCCCAGGGGGTTCAGCCCCAGCATTTT.

This clonotype has just a few counts. This chain connects TRBV27 to TRBJ2-6; D is unclear. The germline V and J ends were trimmed by 5 bases and 0 bases, with 8 bases remaining between them. Looked up from germline, CDR1 is MNHEY and CDR2 is SMNVEV (reference sequence). The CDR3 has 15 amino acids. The CDR3 DNA reads as TGTGCCAGCAGTCTTTGGTCCTCTGGGGCCAACGTCCTGACTTTC. It specifies CASSLWSSGANVLTF. The full variable domain, completed using reference TRBV27 and TRBJ2-6, is EAQVTQNPRYLITVTGKKLTVTCSQNMNHEYMSWYRQDPGLGLRQIYYSMNVEVTDKGDVPEGYKVSRKEKRNFPLILESPSPNQTSLYFCASSLWSSGANVLTFGAGSRLTVL.

This clonotype was counted ten times or more. The chain links TRBV7-9 to TRBJ2-7; D is unresolved. Germline V lookup: CDR1 SEHNR, CDR2 FQNEAQ (reference sequence). The ends were cut back, 4 bases at V and 2 bases at J, with 6 bases in the middle. The CDR3 contains 12 residues. The CDR3 spells CASSSRTYEQYF. The DNA of the CDR3 is TGTGCCAGCAGCTCGCGTACCTACGAGCAGTACTTC.

In its sample, this clonotype was seen many times. The chain carries TRBV5-1 and TRBJ2-7, with D perhaps TRBD1 or TRBD2 (6 bases each). The CDR3 consists of 14 residues. Germline V gives CDR1 SGHRS, CDR2 YFSETQ. V lost 4 bases, J lost 1 base, and 12 bases lay in between. The CDR3 region has the DNA TGCGCCAGCAGCGATGAAGGGGGGTCCTACGAGCAGTACTTC. This translates into CASSDEGGSYEQYF.

There are many counts of this clonotype. The chain employs TRBV18 and TRBJ2-3, with 9 bases fitting TRBD2. V shed 3 bases and J 3 bases; nucleotides not matched to a gene: 10. The CDR3 covers 17 residues. The germline CDR1 and CDR2 sequences are KGHSH and LQKENI. CDR3 in amino acids: CASSPRVIAGATDTQYF. The CDR3 nucleotides read TGTGCCAGCTCACCCCGCGTCATAGCGGGAGCGACAGATACGCAGTATTTT. The entire variable domain, with the rest obtained from reference TRBV18 and TRBJ2-3, is as follows: NAGVMQNPRHLVRRRGQEARLRCSPMKGHSHVYWYRQLPEEGLKFMVYLQKENIIDESGMPKERFSAEFPKEGPSILRIQQVVRGDSAAYFCASSPRVIAGATDTQYFGPGTRLTVL.

V is TRBV2 and J is TRBJ1-2; 9 bases are shared with TRBD1. The germline gives CDR1 SNHLY, CDR2 FYNNEI. CDR3 length: 14 amino acids. Trimming took 4 bases from V and 6 from J; bases not matched to a gene: 6. The CDR3 nucleotides are TGTGCCAGCAGTGCGGAGGGACAGGGAGATGGCTACACCTTC. Its protein product is CASSAEGQGDGYTF.

The chain carries TRBV15 and TRBJ2-7, with a possible D match to TRBD1 (6 bases). The CDR3 length is 15 residues. Trimming shortened V by 5 bases and J by 2 bases, and 16 bases separated the two germline ends. The germline V gene encodes CDR1 LNHNV and CDR2 YYDKDF (reference sequence). CDR3 DNA sequence: TGTGCCACCAGCGAAGGACAGTTGTCACCCTACGAGCAGTACTTC. Its protein product is CATSEGQLSPYEQYF.

This clonotype was seen a handful of times. This chain uses TRBV10-1 with TRBJ2-7; 9 nucleotides agree with TRBD1. Per germline, CDR1 WNHNN and CDR2 SYGVQD (reference sequence). This CDR3 region has 15 residues. V gave up 3 bases and J gave up 6 bases; unmatched junction bases: 9. CDR3 sequence (DNA): TGCGCCAGCAGTGATCCCGGGACAGGGTTATTCGAGCAGTACTTC. This gives the protein CASSDPGTGLFEQYF.

This clonotype was counted at least ten times. The chain uses TRBV11-2 and TRBJ1-1; D is possibly TRBD1 (5 bases). The CDR3 sequence is 14 residues long. Germline V gene data show CDR1 as SGHAT and CDR2 as FQNNGV. V dropped 1 base and J dropped 2 bases, with 8 bases sitting between them. CDR3 in DNA: TGTGCCAGCAGCTTAGTCAGGGCTAACACTGAAGCTTTCTTT. Translated, it gives CASSLVRANTEAFF.

Ten or more counts support this clonotype. For the CDR3, the DNA is TGTGCCAGCAGCCGACCCGGGATGGGGGTTCGAGCTTTCTTT. This translates into CASSRPGMGVRAFF. The chain combines TRBV11-2 with TRBJ1-1; D is possibly TRBD1 (5 bases). V dropped 5 bases and J dropped 10 bases, with 20 bases sitting between them. This CDR3 spans 14 amino acids. From germline, CDR1 is SGHAT and CDR2 FQNNGV.

This clonotype was found many times. This chain joins TRBV20-1 and TRBJ2-7; perhaps TRBD2 as D (5 bases). V lost 0 bases to trimming and J lost 4 bases, with 16 bases between them. The CDR3 has 15 residues. Per the germline V gene, CDR1 is DFQATT and CDR2 is SNEGSKA (reference sequence). The CDR3 spells CSARDLGLGLYEQYF. The CDR3 DNA follows: TGCAGTGCTAGAGATCTAGGACTGGGATTGTACGAGCAGTACTTC.

This clonotype was picked up many times. The gene calls are TRBV3-1 and TRBJ2-3, with D possibly called TRBD1 or TRBD2 (6 bases each). Trimming took 0 bases from V and 4 from J, leaving 23 bases between them. The germline CDR1 and CDR2 sequences are LGHDT and YNNKEL (reference sequence). The CDR3 totals 19 residues. In nucleotides, the CDR3 is TGTGCCAGCAGCCAAGAAGGAGGATTTAGCCAGAGGGGGGCAGATACGCAGTATTTT. As protein: CASSQEGGFSQRGADTQYF.

This clonotype was recorded many times. V usage is TRBV28 and J usage is TRBJ2-2; possibly TRBD1 for D (6 bases). CDR1 is MDHEN, CDR2 SYDVKM, per germline. Trimming cost V 8 bases and J 1 base, with 17 bases left between them. The CDR3 is 16 residues long. DNA for the CDR3: TGTGCCAGCGATGCGGCCGGGACAAGGAACACCGGGGAGCTGTTTTTT. Translating gives CASDAAGTRNTGELFF.

This clonotype occurred many times. The chain recombines TRBV19 with TRBJ1-5; perhaps TRBD1 as D (6 bases). This CDR3 spans 15 amino acids. V lost 4 bases, J lost 2 bases, and 12 bases lay in between. The V gene's germline CDR1 is LNHDA and CDR2 SQIVND (reference sequence). The CDR3 bases are TGTGCCAGTAGTACGCTCGGGGGCGGCAATCAGCCCCAGCATTTT. Its protein is CASSTLGGGNQPQHF.

This clonotype occurred a few times. The J gene is TRBJ1-6, the V gene TRBV5-1, with 10 nucleotides matching TRBD1. This CDR3 comprises 16 residues. Germline values: CDR1 SGHRS, CDR2 YFSETQ. Trimming at V came to 1 base and at J to 9 bases, leaving 7 bases not matched to a gene. The CDR3 DNA reads as TGCGCCAGCAGCTTGCAAACCGGGACAGGGGCTTCACCCCTCCACTTT. Its protein product is CASSLQTGTGASPLHF.

The CDR3 bases are TGTGCCACCACGGGGTCGGGTGAGCAGTTCTTC. Its translation: CATTGSGEQFF. V usage is TRBV24-1 and J usage is TRBJ2-1; possible D gene TRBD2, 5 bases. The germline CDR1 and CDR2 sequences are KGHDR and SFDVKD. This CDR3 contains 11 residues. Trimming took off 8 bases at V and 9 bases at J, with 10 bases between the two ends.

In this sample, this clonotype turned up many times. This chain uses TRBV2 with TRBJ2-3; the match to TRBD2 covers 7 bases. The J segment lost 2 bases and the V segment lost 10 bases, leaving 3 bases of the junction unmatched. The CDR3 is made up of 12 amino acids. Per germline, CDR1 SNHLY and CDR2 FYNNEI. The CDR3 bases are TGTGCCACTCGGGGGGACACAGATACGCAGTATTTT. Translated: CATRGDTDTQYF.

V usage is TRBV29-1 and J usage is TRBJ2-3; D possibly corresponds to TRBD2 (5 bases). This CDR3 is built from 15 residues. V gave up 4 bases and J gave up 4 bases, with 18 bases separating them. Germline V lookup: CDR1 SQVTM, CDR2 ANQGSEA. The CDR3 loop reads CSVGGLLVGADTQYF. CDR3 nucleotides: TGCAGCGTTGGAGGACTGCTGGTTGGGGCAGATACGCAGTATTTT.

The chain couples TRBV29-1 to TRBJ1-1, with a tentative D call TRBD1 (6 bases). CDR1 is SQVTM and CDR2 is ANQGSEA in the germline V gene. V shed 7 bases and J shed 0 bases, with 9 bases lying between them. The CDR3 is made up of 12 amino acids. In DNA form, the CDR3 reads TGCAGCGCGGGGGCGATGAACACTGAAGCTTTCTTT. As protein: CSAGAMNTEAFF.